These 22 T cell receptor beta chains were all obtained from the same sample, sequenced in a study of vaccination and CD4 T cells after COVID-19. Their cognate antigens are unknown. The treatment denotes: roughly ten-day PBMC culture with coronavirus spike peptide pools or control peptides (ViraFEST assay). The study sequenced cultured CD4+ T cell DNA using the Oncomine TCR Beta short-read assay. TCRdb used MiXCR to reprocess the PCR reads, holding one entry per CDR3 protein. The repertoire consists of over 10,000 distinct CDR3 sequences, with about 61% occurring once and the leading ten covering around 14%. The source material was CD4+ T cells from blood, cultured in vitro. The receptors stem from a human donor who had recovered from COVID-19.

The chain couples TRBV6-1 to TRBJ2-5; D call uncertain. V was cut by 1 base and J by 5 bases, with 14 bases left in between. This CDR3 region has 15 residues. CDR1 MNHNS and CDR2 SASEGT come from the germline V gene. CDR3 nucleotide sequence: TGTGCCAGCAGTGAAGTCTCTTCTGGATGGGAGACCCAGTACTTC. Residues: CASSEVSSGWETQYF.

The CDR3 is CASSLGGRSTDTQYF. As DNA, the CDR3 is TGCGCCAGCAGCTTGGGTGGCCGAAGCACAGATACGCAGTATTTT. V and J are TRBV5-1 and TRBJ2-3; unclear D gene. The germline V and J ends were trimmed by 0 bases and 0 bases, with 8 bases remaining between them. The CDR3 consists of 15 residues. Germline CDR1 SGHRS, CDR2 YFSETQ.

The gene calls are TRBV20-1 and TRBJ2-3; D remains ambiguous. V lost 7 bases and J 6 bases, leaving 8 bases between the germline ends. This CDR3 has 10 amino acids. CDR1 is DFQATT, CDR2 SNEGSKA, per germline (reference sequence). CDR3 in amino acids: CSVSRDTQYF. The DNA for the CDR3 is TGCAGTGTATCAAGGGATACGCAGTATTTT.

Here the CDR3 reads CASSSSRGLSNQPQHF. CDR3 coding DNA: TGTGCCAGCAGTTCCTCCAGGGGGCTGAGCAATCAGCCCCAGCATTTT. The gene calls are TRBV6-5 and TRBJ1-5, with TRBD1 matching over 8 bases. The V segment lost 4 bases and the J segment 1 base; nucleotides outside the gene matches: 6. The germline gives CDR1 MNHEY, CDR2 SVGAGI. The CDR3 is made up of 16 amino acids.

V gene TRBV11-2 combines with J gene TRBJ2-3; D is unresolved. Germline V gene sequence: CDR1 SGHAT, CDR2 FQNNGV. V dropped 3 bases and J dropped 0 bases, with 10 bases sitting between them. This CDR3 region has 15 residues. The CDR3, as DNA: TGTGCCAGCAGCTTGCGCGGAGATAGCACAGATACGCAGTATTTT. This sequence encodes CASSLRGDSTDTQYF.

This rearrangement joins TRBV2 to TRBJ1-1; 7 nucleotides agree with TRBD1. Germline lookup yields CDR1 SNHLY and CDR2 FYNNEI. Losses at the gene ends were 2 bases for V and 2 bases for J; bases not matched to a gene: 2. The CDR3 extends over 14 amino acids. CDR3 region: CASSEQGVNTEAFF. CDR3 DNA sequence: TGTGCCAGCAGTGAACAGGGGGTTAACACTGAAGCTTTCTTT.

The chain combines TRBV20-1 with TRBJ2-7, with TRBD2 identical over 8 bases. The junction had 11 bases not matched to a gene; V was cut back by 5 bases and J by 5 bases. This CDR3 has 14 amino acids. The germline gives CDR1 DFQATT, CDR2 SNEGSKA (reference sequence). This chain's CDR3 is CSALGGTSFHEQYF. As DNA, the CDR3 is TGCAGTGCTTTAGGAGGGACTAGTTTTCACGAGCAGTACTTC.

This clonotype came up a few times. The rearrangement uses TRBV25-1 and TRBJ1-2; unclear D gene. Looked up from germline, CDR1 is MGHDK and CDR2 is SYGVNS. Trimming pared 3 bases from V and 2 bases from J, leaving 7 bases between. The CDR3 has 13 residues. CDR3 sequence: CASSEYGNYGYTF. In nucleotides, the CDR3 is TGTGCCAGCAGTGAGTACGGGAACTATGGCTACACCTTC.

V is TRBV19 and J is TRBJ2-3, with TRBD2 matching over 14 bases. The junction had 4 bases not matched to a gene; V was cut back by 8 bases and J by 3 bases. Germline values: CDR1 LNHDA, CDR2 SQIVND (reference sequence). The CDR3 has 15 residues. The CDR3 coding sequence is TGTGCCAGTGGGAGGACTAGCGGGAGGACAGATACGCAGTATTTT. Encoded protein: CASGRTSGRTDTQYF.

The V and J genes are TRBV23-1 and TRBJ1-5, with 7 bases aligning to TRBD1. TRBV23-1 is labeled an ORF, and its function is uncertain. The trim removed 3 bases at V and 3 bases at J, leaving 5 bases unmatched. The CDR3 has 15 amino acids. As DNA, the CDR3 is TGCGCCAGCAGTCAGGGGGACAGCCCCAATCAGCCCCAGCATTTT. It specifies CASSQGDSPNQPQHF.

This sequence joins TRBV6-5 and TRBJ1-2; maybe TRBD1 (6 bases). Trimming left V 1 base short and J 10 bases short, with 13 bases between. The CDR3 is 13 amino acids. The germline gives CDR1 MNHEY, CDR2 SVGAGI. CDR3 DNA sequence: TGTGCCAGCAGTTACTGGGACAAGAGGGACTACACCTTC. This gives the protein CASSYWDKRDYTF.

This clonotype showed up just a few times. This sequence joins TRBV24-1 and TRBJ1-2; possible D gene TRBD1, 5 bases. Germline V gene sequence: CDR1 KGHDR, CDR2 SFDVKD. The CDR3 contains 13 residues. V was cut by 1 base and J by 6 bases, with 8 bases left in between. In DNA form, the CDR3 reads TGTGCCACCAGTGATTTCGACAGTCATGGCTACACCTTC. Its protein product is CATSDFDSHGYTF.

CDR3 nucleotides: TGTGCCAGCAGTCTCAAAGGACTAGCTCCCGTCTACGAGCAGTACTTC. It encodes CASSLKGLAPVYEQYF. The V gene is TRBV27, the J gene TRBJ2-7; 8 positions agree with TRBD2. The V and J ends lost 5 bases and 3 bases, in that order; junction bases with no gene match: 12. Germline V gene sequence: CDR1 MNHEY, CDR2 SMNVEV (reference sequence). The length of the CDR3 is 16 residues.

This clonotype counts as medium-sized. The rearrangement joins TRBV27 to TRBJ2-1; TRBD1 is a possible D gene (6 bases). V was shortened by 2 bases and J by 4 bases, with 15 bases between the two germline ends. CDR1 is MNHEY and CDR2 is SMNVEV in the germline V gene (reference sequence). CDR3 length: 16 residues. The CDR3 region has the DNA TGTGCCAGCAGTTTACCCAACAGGGCTAGGTACAATGAGCAGTTCTTC. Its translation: CASSLPNRARYNEQFF.

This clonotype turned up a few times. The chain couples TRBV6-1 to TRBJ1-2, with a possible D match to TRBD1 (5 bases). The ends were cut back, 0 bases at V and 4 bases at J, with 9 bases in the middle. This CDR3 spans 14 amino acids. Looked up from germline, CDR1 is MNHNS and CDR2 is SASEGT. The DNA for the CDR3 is TGTGCCAGCAGTGAAGCGACAGAGATCTATGGCTACACCTTC. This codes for CASSEATEIYGYTF.

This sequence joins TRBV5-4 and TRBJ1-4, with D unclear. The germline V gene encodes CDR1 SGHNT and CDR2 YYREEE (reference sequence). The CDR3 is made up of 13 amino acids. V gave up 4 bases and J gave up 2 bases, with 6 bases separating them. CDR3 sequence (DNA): TGTGCCAGCAGCCCAACCACTAATGAAAAACTGTTTTTT. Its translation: CASSPTTNEKLFF.

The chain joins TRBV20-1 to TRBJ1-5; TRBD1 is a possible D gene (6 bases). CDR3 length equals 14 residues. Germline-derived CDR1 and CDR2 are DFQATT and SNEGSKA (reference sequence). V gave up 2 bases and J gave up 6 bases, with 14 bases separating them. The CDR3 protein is CSARPLTGGQPQHF. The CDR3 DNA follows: TGCAGTGCTAGACCACTGACAGGTGGTCAGCCCCAGCATTTT.

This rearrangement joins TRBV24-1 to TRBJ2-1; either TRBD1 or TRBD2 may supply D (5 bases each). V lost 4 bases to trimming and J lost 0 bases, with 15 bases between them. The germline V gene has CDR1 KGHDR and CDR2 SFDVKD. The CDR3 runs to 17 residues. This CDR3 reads CATSDPGTVSSYNEQFF. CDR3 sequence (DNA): TGTGCCACCAGTGACCCGGGGACGGTAAGCTCCTACAATGAGCAGTTCTTC.

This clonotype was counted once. CDR3 residues: CASRLQGSGANVLTF. The DNA for the CDR3 is TGTGCCAGCAGATTACAGGGATCTGGGGCCAACGTCCTGACTTTC. This chain uses TRBV6-1 with TRBJ2-6, with a tentative D call TRBD1 (6 bases). V gave up 6 bases and J gave up 1 base, with 10 bases separating them. The CDR3 is 15 amino acids. Germline V CDR1 and CDR2: MNHNS, SASEGT.

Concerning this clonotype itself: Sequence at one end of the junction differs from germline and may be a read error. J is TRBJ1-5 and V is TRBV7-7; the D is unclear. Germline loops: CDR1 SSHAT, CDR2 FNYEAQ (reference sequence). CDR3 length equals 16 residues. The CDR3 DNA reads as TGTGCTAGCAGCTTAGATTCCAAGGATCTCGCAAAGCCCCAGCATTTT. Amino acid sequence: CASSLDSKDLAKPQHF.

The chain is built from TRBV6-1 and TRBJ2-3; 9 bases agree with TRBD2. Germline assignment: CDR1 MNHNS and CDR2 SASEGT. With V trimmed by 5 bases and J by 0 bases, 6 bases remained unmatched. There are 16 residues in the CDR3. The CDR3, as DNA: TGTGCCAGCAGTAGCTTAGCGGGAGATAGCACAGATACGCAGTATTTT. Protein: CASSSLAGDSTDTQYF.

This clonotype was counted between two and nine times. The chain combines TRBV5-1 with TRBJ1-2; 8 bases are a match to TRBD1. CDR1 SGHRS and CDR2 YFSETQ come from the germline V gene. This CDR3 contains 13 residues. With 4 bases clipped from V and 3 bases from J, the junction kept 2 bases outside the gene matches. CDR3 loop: CASSGGQDYGYTF. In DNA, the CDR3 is TGCGCCAGCAGCGGGGGACAGGACTATGGCTACACCTTC.